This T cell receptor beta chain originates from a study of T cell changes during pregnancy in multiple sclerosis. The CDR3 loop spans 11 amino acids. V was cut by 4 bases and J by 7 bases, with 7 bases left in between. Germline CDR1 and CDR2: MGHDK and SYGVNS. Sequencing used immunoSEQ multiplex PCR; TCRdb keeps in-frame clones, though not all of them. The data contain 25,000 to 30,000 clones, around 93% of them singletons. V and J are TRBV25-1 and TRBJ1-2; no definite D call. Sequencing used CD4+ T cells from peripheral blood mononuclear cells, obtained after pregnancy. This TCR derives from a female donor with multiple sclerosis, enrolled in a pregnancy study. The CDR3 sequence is CASSAGGGYTF. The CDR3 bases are TGTGCCAGCAGTGCCGGTGGTGGCTACACCTTC.